The rows below give T cell receptor beta chains drawn from one sample of a study of memory CD4+ T cells and cytomegalovirus serostatus. The protocol was immunoSEQ multiplex PCR, while the TCRdb copy is restricted to in-frame clones and leaves out a portion. The table shows approximately 47,000 clones, with 78% occurring only once. The specimen was memory CD4+ T cells from blood. The receptors were gathered from an adult in good health and CMV-seronegative. The CDR3 runs from the conserved cysteine through the conserved F or W. The order of the fields is CDR3 DNA, CDR3 protein, clone size, J gene, V gene, D gene. D genes are given only for firm matches. Some rows mark clone size as missing; the rest say once, few, many or name a class of expanded clone.

TGTGCCAGCATTTGGGGGGCGGGCACAGATACGCAGTATTTT CASIWGAGTDTQYF . TRBJ2-3 TRBV2 .
TGTGCCAGCAGCTTGGGCGACCTAAGCTATGGCTACACCTTC CASSLGDLSYGYTF few TRBJ1-2 TRBV5-8 .
TGCGCCAGCAGCTTAACCGGGACAGGGACAGGTTCCAATTCTGGAAACACCATATATTTT CASSLTGTGTGSNSGNTIYF . TRBJ1-3 TRBV5-1 TRBD1
TGTGCCAGCAGCTTCGCGCGAGCCACCGGTTACACAGATACGCAGTATTTT CASSFARATGYTDTQYF . TRBJ2-3 TRBV5-6 .
TGTGCCAGCAGCGTAGCCGAAGCCTCCTACAATGAGCAGTTCTTC CASSVAEASYNEQFF . TRBJ2-1 TRBV9 .
TGTGCCAGCAGCCATGCCGGGACAAGCCAGCCCCAGCATTTT CASSHAGTSQPQHF . TRBJ1-5 TRBV5-4 .
TGTGCCAGCAGTGAACTGGGGTTAGGAGCTTTCTTT CASSELGLGAFF . TRBJ1-1 TRBV2 .
TGCGCCAGCAGCTTAGCGGGAAACACCATATATTTT CASSLAGNTIYF . TRBJ1-3 TRBV5-1 .
TGTGCCAGCACCCGACAGCGGTGGGATACGCAGTATTTT CASTRQRWDTQYF . TRBJ2-3 TRBV14 .
TGTGCCAGCAGGGCAGGGGGGTCGGGTGAAAAACTGTTTTTT CASRAGGSGEKLFF few TRBJ1-4 TRBV2 TRBD1
TGCAGCGTTGGTGCAGGGGCTAATGAAAAACTGTTTTTT CSVGAGANEKLFF . TRBJ1-4 TRBV29-1 .
TGTGCCAGCTCGGGGACCAGGGAAAAACTGTTTTTT CASSGTREKLFF . TRBJ1-4 TRBV6-1 .
TGTGCCAGTAGTTCCCGGCGACAGGGGGTTAGCAATCAGCCCCAGCATTTT CASSSRRQGVSNQPQHF . TRBJ1-5 TRBV19 TRBD1
TGTGCCAGCAGCTTAGCCCAGGACGTTGAAGCTTTCTTT CASSLAQDVEAFF . TRBJ1-1 TRBV7-2 .
TGTGCCAGCAGCTTAGGTTCAGGTCGGGAGGAGACCCAGTACTTC CASSLGSGREETQYF . TRBJ2-5 TRBV11-2 .